This record concerns one T cell receptor beta chain sequence. Its antigen is currently unknown. Germline-derived CDR1 and CDR2 are SGHDT and YYEEEE. The CDR3 is 16 residues long. Deletions cut 2 bases from V and 1 base from J, with 12 bases between. This specimen comes from a study of shared clonotypes between healthy human individuals. Notes on the study in general: Non-shared clonotypes were found to have lower generation probabilities than the clonotypes that were shared by all four of the sorted-subset donors. What limited the represented genetic and exposure-history diversity was the small number of donors.

TCRdb keeps only in-frame clones here, not all; method: immunoSEQ multiplex PCR. This sample has around 990,000 clones, with approximately 75% found just once. The receptor's source is a man between 18 and 35 years old in good health. Some clones in this sample may be carry-over from other donors' samples. The chain combines TRBV5-6 with TRBJ2-2; no clear D gene. The specimen sequenced was memory CD4+ T cells from PBMCs. Subset given: CD45RA-negative fraction. CDR3 region: CASSLFEAVNTGELFF. Here the CDR3 DNA reads TGTGCCAGCAGCTTATTTGAGGCCGTGAACACCGGGGAGCTGTTTTTT.